The TCR beta chain under discussion was sequenced for a study of blood T cells in healthy people across ages. Study observations and caveats: Donors of long life had a larger count of naive CD4+ cells and greater diversity than aged donors. Investigators treated diversity estimates from one million T cells as underestimates.

V lost 5 bases to trimming and J lost 0 bases, with 13 bases between them. Looked up from germline, CDR1 is SQVTM and CDR2 is ANQGSEA. CDR3 length equals 14 residues. Alongside a J-beta primer mix, a sample-barcoded 5' primer served in a second PCR lasting about 7 to 11 cycles. TCRdb reanalysed the 5' RACE reads using MiXCR and keeps one entry per CDR3 protein. The sample lists around 800,000 distinct CDR3 sequences, around 24% occurring once. With regard to this clonotype: Its target is unknown.

Separately, the same data were catalogued under a study of T cells of mothers and their children. That report notes: Each child contributed around 3 million TCR beta CDR3 reads, while each mother contributed over 9.5 million. Persistent microchimeric T cell clones were sought, and none were detected.

Sequences were obtained from blood. This TCR derives from a boy younger than 18 in good health. V usage is TRBV29-1 and J usage is TRBJ1-2; D perhaps matches TRBD1 (6 bases). The CDR3 spells CSVPDRSPNYGYTF. Written as DNA, the CDR3 is TGCAGCGTTCCCGACAGGAGCCCTAACTATGGCTACACCTTC.